The 15 T cell receptor beta chains reported below all come from one sample, sequenced in a study of a mutant IDH1 vaccine in newly diagnosed glioma. Antigens of these TCRs are unknown. Time point indicated: week 47, end of study. One vaccine dose held 300 ug of mutant IDH1 20-mer peptide and came with topical imiquimod. Assay used: immunoSEQ multiplex PCR; TCRdb lists only in-frame clones, some missing. The sample contains some 31,000 clones, around 82% of which appear only once. The sequences come from PBMCs, collected from a glioma patient whose treatment included an IDH1 peptide vaccine. Source of these receptors: a young man with glioma.

The sample holds one count of this clone. The chain combines TRBV19 with TRBJ2-2, with D hard to call. The CDR3 contains 12 residues. Germline CDR1 is LNHDA and CDR2 is SQIVND (reference sequence). Trimming removed 4 bases at V and 6 bases at J, with 6 bases between. CDR3 nucleotide sequence: TGTGCCAGTAGTAAAATGGCCGGGGAGCTGTTTTTT. As protein: CASSKMAGELFF. The whole variable domain, filled in from reference TRBV19 and TRBJ2-2, reads DGGITQSPKYLFRKEGQNVTLSCEQNLNHDAMYWYRQDPGQGLRLIYYSQIVNDFQKGDIAEGYSVSREKKESFPLTVTSAQKNPTAFYLCASSKMAGELFFGEGSRLTVL.

The V and J genes are TRBV19 and TRBJ1-2; TRBD1 is a possible D gene (6 bases). CDR3 length: 18 amino acids. The V gene lost 8 bases and the J gene lost 7 bases, with 32 bases spanning the gap. Germline lookup yields CDR1 LNHDA and CDR2 SQIVND (reference sequence). The CDR3 coding sequence is TGTGCCAGTGCCCCGATAGAGGCCGGATCAGGGGAACTAAGTGGCTACACCTTC. This codes for CASAPIEAGSGELSGYTF. The full variable domain, in which reference TRBV19 and TRBJ1-2 provide the parts outside the CDR3, is DGGITQSPKYLFRKEGQNVTLSCEQNLNHDAMYWYRQDPGQGLRLIYYSQIVNDFQKGDIAEGYSVSREKKESFPLTVTSAQKNPTAFYLCASAPIEAGSGELSGYTFGSGTRLTVV.

The V and J genes are TRBV19 and TRBJ2-5; a possible D gene is TRBD2 (6 bases). The CDR3 loop spans 14 amino acids. In germline, CDR1 is LNHDA, CDR2 SQIVND (reference sequence). Trimming removed 3 bases from V and 1 base from J, with 9 bases in between. The CDR3 region is CASSITSFQETQYF. DNA for the CDR3: TGTGCCAGTAGTATTACTAGCTTCCAAGAGACCCAGTACTTC.

This clone has only a few counts. V gene TRBV6-5 combines with J gene TRBJ1-2; D is unresolved. Looked up from germline, CDR1 is MNHEY and CDR2 is SVGAGI. CDR3 length: 12 residues. The V end was cut by 0 bases, the J end by 9 bases, with 8 bases between. The CDR3 DNA reads TGTGCCAGCAGTTACTCAGGGTCCAGCTACACCTTC. Translating it yields CASSYSGSSYTF.

The chain's CDR3 is CASEDSGIETQYF. In DNA, the CDR3 is TGTGCCAGCGAAGACAGTGGGATAGAGACCCAGTACTTC. The chain couples TRBV25-1 to TRBJ2-5; D is possibly TRBD1 (5 bases). With 8 bases removed from V and 4 bases from J, the gap between germline ends came to 14 bases. The CDR3 runs 13 residues. Germline loops: CDR1 MGHDK, CDR2 SYGVNS.

V and J are TRBV2 and TRBJ1-3; 9 nucleotides align to TRBD1. V dropped 8 bases and J dropped 3; count of bases not matched to a gene: 5. CDR1 is SNHLY, CDR2 FYNNEI, per germline. This CDR3 comprises 14 residues. CDR3: CASSRTGVGNTIYF. CDR3 bases: TGTGCCAGCTCCCGGACAGGGGTTGGAAACACCATATATTTT.

V usage is TRBV30 and J usage is TRBJ1-5; 7 bases line up with TRBD1. The ends lost 4 bases at V and 1 base at J; junction bases unmatched: 1. The CDR3 spans 13 residues. The germline V gene has CDR1 GTSNPN and CDR2 SVGIG (reference sequence). DNA of the CDR3: TGTGCCTGGACAGGGGGAAGCAATCAGCCCCAGCATTTT. This codes for CAWTGGSNQPQHF.

This clone has just one count. The chain combines TRBV19 with TRBJ2-7; perhaps TRBD2 as D (6 bases). This CDR3 is 14 amino acids long. The V and J ends lost 1 base and 3 bases respectively, with 10 bases between them. CDR1 is LNHDA, CDR2 SQIVND, per germline (reference sequence). The CDR3 loop is CASSIVAGSYEQYF. The CDR3 region has the DNA TGTGCCAGTAGTATAGTGGCGGGGAGCTACGAGCAGTACTTC.

This clone was counted only a few times. This sequence joins TRBV4-2 and TRBJ1-1; 8 positions match TRBD1. Germline V gives CDR1 LGHNA, CDR2 YNFKEQ. Trimming removed 1 base from V and 3 bases from J; junction bases left unmatched: 7. The CDR3 is 16 residues long. The CDR3 spells CASSQGPGTGYTEAFF. CDR3 sequence (DNA): TGTGCCAGCAGCCAAGGTCCCGGGACAGGCTACACTGAAGCTTTCTTT.

There are a few counts of this clone. This chain links TRBV19 with TRBJ1-3; 7 bases map to TRBD1. CDR3 size: 14 residues. V shed 7 bases and J 4 bases; nucleotides not matched to a gene: 7. The germline V gene has CDR1 LNHDA and CDR2 SQIVND (reference sequence). The chain's CDR3 is CASTGGEAGNTIYF. DNA of the CDR3: TGTGCCAGTACAGGGGGGGAAGCCGGAAACACCATATATTTT.

The V call is TRBV5-5, the J call TRBJ2-5, with 11 nucleotides matching TRBD2. Trimming at V came to 0 bases and at J to 4 bases, leaving 8 bases not matched to a gene. The CDR3 is 17 amino acids. CDR1 is SGHKS, CDR2 YYEKEE, per germline (reference sequence). The CDR3 loop is CASSLVRAGTSGETQYF. In DNA, the CDR3 is TGTGCCAGCAGCTTGGTAAGGGCCGGGACTAGCGGAGAGACCCAGTACTTC.

The chain combines TRBV5-1 with TRBJ1-2, with 12 nucleotides matching TRBD1. Losses at the gene ends were 3 bases for V and 4 bases for J; bases not matched to a gene: 10. The CDR3 consists of 17 residues. Germline CDR1 and CDR2: SGHRS and YFSETQ. CDR3 coding DNA: TGCGCCAGCAGCTCCTCCTCCGGGACAGGGGGCGTCTATGGCTACACCTTC. Protein: CASSSSSGTGGVYGYTF.

This clone appeared a single time. The rearrangement joins TRBV5-1 to TRBJ1-1, with TRBD1 identical over 9 bases. The CDR3 contains 12 residues. V was clipped by 4 bases and J by 10 bases; unmatched bases: 5. The germline CDR1 and CDR2 sequences are SGHRS and YFSETQ. In nucleotides, the CDR3 is TGCGCCAGCAGCCATGGACAGGGGAGAGCTTTCTTT. It is translated as CASSHGQGRAFF.

The rearrangement links TRBV4-3 to TRBJ2-1, with 8 bases identical to TRBD2. CDR3 length equals 15 residues. In germline, CDR1 is LGHNA, CDR2 YSLEER. J was trimmed by 7 bases and V by 3 bases; bases with no gene match: 8. The CDR3 DNA reads TGCGCCAGCAGCCAGGGTTCGGGGGGGCGGAATGAGCAGTTCTTC. Its translation: CASSQGSGGRNEQFF.

This clone was counted once. This chain's CDR3 is CASSEAYGSTDTQYF. CDR3 DNA sequence: TGTGCCAGCAGTGAAGCTTACGGGAGCACAGATACGCAGTATTTT. J is TRBJ2-3 and V is TRBV6-1, with unresolved D. CDR1 is MNHNS, CDR2 SASEGT, per germline. This CDR3 is built from 15 residues. Trimming removed 0 bases at V and 0 bases at J, with 7 bases between.